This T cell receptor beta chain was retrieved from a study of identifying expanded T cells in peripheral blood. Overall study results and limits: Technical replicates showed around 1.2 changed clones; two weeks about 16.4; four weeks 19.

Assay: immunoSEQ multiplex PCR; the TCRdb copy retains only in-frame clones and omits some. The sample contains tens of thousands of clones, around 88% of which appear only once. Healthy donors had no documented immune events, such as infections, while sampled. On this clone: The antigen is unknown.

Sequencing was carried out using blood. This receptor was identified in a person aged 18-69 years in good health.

The CDR3 region is CASSSDRGRGYGYTF. The CDR3 DNA reads TGTGCCAGCAGTTCGGACAGGGGTAGAGGATATGGCTACACCTTC. The chain couples TRBV6-1 to TRBJ1-2, with 9 bases matching TRBD1. Per germline, CDR1 MNHNS and CDR2 SASEGT. There are 15 residues in the CDR3. Trimming took 5 bases from V and 5 from J; bases not matched to a gene: 9.